One and the same sample provided the 14 T cell receptor beta chains below, sequenced in a study of T cell responses to AZD1222 COVID-19 vaccine. Some clones are missing from TCRdb's copy, which holds only in-frame ones; the method was immunoSEQ multiplex PCR. The sample contains 110,000 to 150,000 clones, more than 75% of which appear only once. Sample: peripheral blood, taken 28 days after the second AZD1222 dose. Receptor source: an adult who received the AZD1222 COVID-19 vaccine.

J is TRBJ2-7 and V is TRBV7-6, with D possibly matching TRBD1 (6 bases). Germline V lookup: CDR1 SGHVS, CDR2 FNYEAQ. The V end was cut by 7 bases, the J end by 1 base, with 17 bases between. The CDR3 covers 15 residues. CDR3 residues: CASTTRGTSSYEQYF. The CDR3 region has the DNA TGTGCCAGCACCACTAGGGGGACCTCTTCCTACGAGCAGTACTTC.

The rearrangement joins TRBV23-1 to TRBJ2-4; TRBD1 might be the D (6 bases). TRBV23-1 is marked as an open reading frame, function uncertain. The length of the CDR3 is 16 residues. Between the trimmed V and J ends, which lost 3 bases and 6 bases, there was a span of 18 bases. The chain's CDR3 is CASSHIGGLVRNIQYF. The CDR3 nucleotides are TGCGCCAGCAGTCACATAGGGGGTCTAGTAAGAAACATTCAGTACTTC.

This chain joins TRBV6-5 and TRBJ2-7; TRBD1 agrees at 9 bases. V lost 2 bases and J lost 2; bases outside the gene matches: 1. The CDR3 contains 14 residues. Germline V lookup: CDR1 MNHEY, CDR2 SVGAGI. Here the CDR3 reads CASSYGQGPYEQYF. CDR3 in DNA: TGTGCCAGCAGTTACGGACAGGGGCCCTACGAGCAGTACTTC.

The chain couples TRBV25-1 to TRBJ2-7; D tentatively reads TRBD1 or TRBD2 (7 bases each). The V and J ends lost 8 bases and 7 bases respectively, with 27 bases between them. This CDR3 spans 16 amino acids. Germline loops: CDR1 MGHDK, CDR2 SYGVNS. CDR3 DNA: TGTGCCAGCTACACGCGGAACAGGGGAGGGGTTCCGGAGCAGTACTTC. This encodes CASYTRNRGGVPEQYF.

The chain employs TRBV18 and TRBJ1-1; 8 bases are shared with TRBD1. CDR3 length equals 15 residues. V gave up 3 bases and J gave up 1 base; unmatched junction bases: 4. The V gene's germline CDR1 is KGHSH and CDR2 LQKENI. The CDR3 loop is CASSPVGQGNTEAFF. The CDR3 nucleotides read TGTGCCAGCTCACCCGTTGGACAGGGGAACACTGAAGCTTTCTTT.

This clone was seen a single time. This CDR3 is CASSHPSRGGPDTQYF. CDR3 nucleotide sequence: TGTGCCAGCAGCCACCCCTCCCGCGGTGGGCCAGATACGCAGTATTTT. The chain combines TRBV7-3 with TRBJ2-3; no clear D. The V end was cut by 5 bases, the J end by 4 bases, with 19 bases between. The CDR3 contains 16 residues. The germline CDR1 and CDR2 sequences are SGHTA and FQGTGA. Together with reference TRBV7-3 and TRBJ2-3, the CDR3 gives the full variable domain: GAGVSQTPSNKVTEKGKYVELRCDPISGHTALYWYRQSLGQGPEFLIYFQGTGAADDSGLPNDRFFAVRPEGSVSTLKIQRTERGDSAVYLCASSHPSRGGPDTQYFGPGTRLTVL.

The V and J genes are TRBV9 and TRBJ1-2; maybe TRBD1 (5 bases). The germline V gene encodes CDR1 SGDLS and CDR2 YYNGEE. There are 15 residues in the CDR3. V lost 0 bases and J lost 4, with 13 bases in between. DNA for the CDR3: TGTGCCAGCAGCGTAGGAGGGGCCTCGGGCTATGGCTACACCTTC. Translating gives CASSVGGASGYGYTF.

This clone came up once. The chain combines TRBV5-1 with TRBJ1-3; D remains unclear. The CDR3 spans 14 residues. Germline assignment: CDR1 SGHRS and CDR2 YFSETQ. Trimming removed 0 bases at V and 5 bases at J, with 9 bases between. The CDR3 nucleotides read TGCGCCAGCAGCTTGGAGGGCAGCAGAAACACCATATATTTT. This codes for CASSLEGSRNTIYF.

In this sample, this clone turned up once. This chain links TRBV5-5 with TRBJ2-2; TRBD2 agrees at 9 bases. Germline lookup yields CDR1 SGHKS and CDR2 YYEKEE (reference sequence). The ends lost 3 bases at V and 4 bases at J; junction bases unmatched: 4. The CDR3 length is 15 residues. CDR3 loop: CASSSSGGLTGELFF. CDR3 DNA: TGTGCCAGCAGCTCGAGCGGGGGGCTCACCGGGGAGCTGTTTTTT.

The rearrangement joins TRBV12-3 or TRBV12-4 to TRBJ1-5; 9 bases map to TRBD1. This CDR3 has 13 residues. V lost 7 bases, J lost 6 bases, and 4 bases stayed unmatched. The CDR3: CASTRTGVQPQHF. The CDR3 bases are TGTGCCAGCACCCGGACAGGGGTTCAGCCCCAGCATTTT.

This sequence joins TRBV19 and TRBJ2-2, with D maybe TRBD1 (6 bases). Germline CDR1 LNHDA, CDR2 SQIVND (reference sequence). V lost 8 bases and J 1 base, leaving 14 bases between the germline ends. This CDR3 contains 15 residues. The CDR3 DNA is TGTGCCAGTCGGCCGGGACATCTGAACACCGGGGAGCTGTTTTTT. This codes for CASRPGHLNTGELFF. Together with reference TRBV19 and TRBJ2-2, the CDR3 gives the full variable domain: DGGITQSPKYLFRKEGQNVTLSCEQNLNHDAMYWYRQDPGQGLRLIYYSQIVNDFQKGDIAEGYSVSREKKESFPLTVTSAQKNPTAFYLCASRPGHLNTGELFFGEGSRLTVL.

This chain joins TRBV6-5 and TRBJ2-1; D gene uncertain. Trimming shortened V by 5 bases and J by 8 bases, and 10 bases separated the two germline ends. CDR1 is MNHEY, CDR2 SVGAGI, per germline. CDR3 size: 12 residues. CDR3 DNA: TGTGCCAGCAGTCTATATGGCGATGAGCAGTTCTTC. Amino acids: CASSLYGDEQFF.

The table lists this clone with a few counts. The chain couples TRBV7-2 to TRBJ1-1, with a possible D match to TRBD1 (5 bases). Germline V gene sequence: CDR1 SGHTA, CDR2 FQGNSA. The CDR3 has 15 residues. The V end lost 4 bases, the J end lost 1 base, and 13 bases lay between the germline ends. The CDR3, as DNA: TGTGCCAGCAGCTCCACCGGACAAACGAACACTGAAGCTTTCTTT. Translation gives CASSSTGQTNTEAFF.

This clone was seen a single time. The chain joins TRBV5-1 to TRBJ2-7; 13 bases align to TRBD2. The ends lost 4 bases at V and 9 bases at J; junction bases unmatched: 7. The CDR3 runs 14 residues. Germline CDR1 is SGHRS and CDR2 is YFSETQ. The CDR3: CASSPGTSGEPQYF. The CDR3 DNA follows: TGCGCCAGCAGCCCTGGGACTAGCGGGGAGCCGCAGTACTTC.